The 19 T cell receptor beta chains below were found in one sample sequenced in a study of blood T cell repertoires in COVID-19. Assay: immunoSEQ multiplex PCR; the TCRdb copy retains only in-frame clones and omits some. Among about 100,000 clones, 65% to 90% were seen once, and the ten largest hold less than 3.5%. The sequenced sample consisted of PBMCs or T cells enriched from blood (not recorded which). These receptor sequences come from a woman between 45 and 60 years old who had recovered from COVID-19.

This rearrangement joins TRBV5-6 to TRBJ2-1, with no clear D. Germline-derived CDR1 and CDR2 are SGHDT and YYEEEE. CDR3 length: 14 residues. V was trimmed by 2 bases and J by 7 bases, leaving 13 bases between them. CDR3 region: CASSFGPAENEQFF. The CDR3 DNA reads TGTGCCAGCAGCTTCGGTCCGGCGGAGAATGAGCAGTTCTTC.

The chain uses TRBV5-1 and TRBJ2-1, with TRBD1 matching over 7 bases. The CDR3 consists of 16 residues. The germline V gene has CDR1 SGHRS and CDR2 YFSETQ. V lost 1 base to trimming and J lost 7 bases; unmatched junction nucleotides: 11. CDR3 sequence reads: CASSLRPGQYLNEQFF. CDR3 sequence (DNA): TGCGCCAGCAGCTTGAGGCCGGGACAGTACCTTAATGAGCAGTTCTTC.

The rearrangement joins TRBV2 to TRBJ2-7, with TRBD2 matching over 9 bases. Germline V gene data show CDR1 as SNHLY and CDR2 as FYNNEI. V shed 4 bases and J 2 bases; nucleotides not matched to a gene: 3. This CDR3 spans 14 amino acids. CDR3 sequence reads: CASSVTSGTYEQYF. CDR3 sequence (DNA): TGTGCCAGCAGTGTGACTAGCGGAACCTACGAGCAGTACTTC.

The chain uses TRBV20-1 and TRBJ2-1; no clear D. The CDR3 sequence is 11 residues long. CDR1 is DFQATT and CDR2 is SNEGSKA in the germline V gene (reference sequence). Trimming removed 1 base at V and 6 bases at J, with 4 bases between. The CDR3: CSARAGNEQFF. The CDR3 nucleotides read TGCAGTGCTAGAGCGGGCAATGAGCAGTTCTTC.

The genes are TRBV10-3 and TRBJ1-5, with D uncertain. CDR1 and CDR2 from the germline V gene are ENHRY and SYGVKD. The CDR3 totals 12 residues. Trimming shortened V by 6 bases and J by 1 base, and 4 bases separated the two germline ends. CDR3 DNA: TGTGCCATCAGCCCAAGCAATCAGCCCCAGCATTTT. Its protein is CAISPSNQPQHF.

V usage is TRBV28 and J usage is TRBJ2-4, with TRBD2 matching over 9 bases. V shed 4 bases, J shed 0 bases, and the junction held 1 base outside the gene matches. Germline V gene sequence: CDR1 MDHEN, CDR2 SYDVKM. The length of the CDR3 is 15 residues. The CDR3 loop is CASSSSGVAKNIQYF. In nucleotides, the CDR3 is TGTGCCAGCAGTTCTAGCGGGGTAGCCAAAAACATTCAGTACTTC.

The chain recombines TRBV30 with TRBJ2-2, with D maybe TRBD1 (5 bases). The CDR3 runs 16 residues. Germline V gene sequence: CDR1 GTSNPN, CDR2 SVGIG (reference sequence). Trimming shortened V by 0 bases and J by 5 bases, and 16 bases separated the two germline ends. In DNA, the CDR3 is TGTGCCTGGAGTGTAATAGGGCAGGGCAGGACCGGGGAGCTGTTTTTT. Its protein is CAWSVIGQGRTGELFF.

The rearrangement joins TRBV12-3 or TRBV12-4 to TRBJ2-7; a weak D match, TRBD2 (6 bases). V shed 6 bases and J shed 3 bases, with 12 bases lying between them. CDR3 length: 13 residues. CDR3 in DNA: TGTGCCAGCAGACGCTCTAGCGTCTACGAGCAGTACTTC. It yields the protein CASRRSSVYEQYF.

This sequence joins TRBV3-1 (or the pseudogene TRBV3-2) and TRBJ1-2, with 7 bases identical to TRBD1. The CDR3 sequence is 16 residues long. With V trimmed by 0 bases and J by 6 bases, 10 bases remained unmatched. Germline assignment: CDR1 LGHDT and CDR2 YNNKEL (reference sequence). The CDR3, as DNA: TGTGCCAGCAGCCAAGAAATGAGTCAAGGGGGCGATGGCTACACCTTC. Its translation is CASSQEMSQGGDGYTF.

The CDR3: CASSSDGGGNTIYF. CDR3 nucleotide sequence: TGCGCCAGCAGCTCGGACGGGGGAGGAAACACCATATATTTT. The chain carries TRBV5-1 and TRBJ1-3; TRBD1 is a possible D gene (5 bases). Trimming took off 3 bases at V and 4 bases at J, with 11 bases between the two ends. The V gene's germline CDR1 is SGHRS and CDR2 YFSETQ. The CDR3 is 14 amino acids.

The V and J genes are TRBV28 and TRBJ2-7; 8 bases are shared with TRBD1. The V and J ends lost 5 bases and 6 bases, in that order; junction bases with no gene match: 9. CDR3 length equals 14 residues. Germline loops: CDR1 MDHEN, CDR2 SYDVKM. The CDR3 spells CASSNWTGRGEQYF. CDR3 nucleotides: TGTGCCAGCAGTAACTGGACAGGGAGAGGCGAGCAGTACTTC. Supplemented by reference TRBV28 and TRBJ2-7, the full variable domain reads DVKVTQSSRYLVKRTGEKVFLECVQDMDHENMFWYRQDPGLGLRLIYFSYDVKMKEKGDIPEGYSVSREKKERFSLILESASTNQTSMYLCASSNWTGRGEQYFGPGTRLTVT.

This clone was seen only a few times. The DNA of the CDR3 is TGTGCCAGCAGCGTCGGGTCAGGGCCAAATCAGCCCCAGCATTTT. This sequence encodes CASSVGSGPNQPQHF. The chain employs TRBV9 and TRBJ1-5; D might be TRBD1 (5 bases). Germline V lookup: CDR1 SGDLS, CDR2 YYNGEE. V was cut by 2 bases and J by 4 bases, with 13 bases left in between. The CDR3 covers 15 residues.

The chain carries TRBV9 and TRBJ2-1; D perhaps matches TRBD2 (5 bases). Germline V gene data show CDR1 as SGDLS and CDR2 as YYNGEE. Trimming removed 0 bases at V and 8 bases at J, with 12 bases between. This CDR3 has 14 amino acids. The CDR3 sequence: CASSVEGRVYEQFF. CDR3 bases: TGTGCCAGCAGCGTAGAAGGGCGGGTCTATGAGCAGTTCTTC.

The rearrangement uses TRBV5-6 and TRBJ2-3; a weak D match, TRBD1 (5 bases). V shed 2 bases and J shed 4 bases, with 14 bases lying between them. The CDR3 runs 15 residues. The V gene's germline CDR1 is SGHDT and CDR2 YYEEEE. The CDR3 protein is CASSFRSRVADTQYF. For the CDR3, the DNA is TGTGCCAGCAGCTTTAGGTCCAGGGTGGCAGATACGCAGTATTTT. Full variable domain (missing parts from reference TRBV5-6 and TRBJ2-3): DAGVTQSPTHLIKTRGQQVTLRCSPKSGHDTVSWYQQALGQGPQFIFQYYEEEERQRGNFPDRFSGHQFPNYSSELNVNALLLGDSALYLCASSFRSRVADTQYFGPGTRLTVL.

V is TRBV7-2 and J is TRBJ1-2, with 8 bases matching TRBD1. The V gene end was trimmed by 1 base and the J gene end by 4 bases; junction bases not matched to a gene: 5. This CDR3 comprises 15 residues. Germline CDR1 is SGHTA and CDR2 is FQGNSA. Here the CDR3 DNA reads TGTGCCAGCAGCTTAGTAGCAGGGGGCAGCTATGGCTACACCTTC. It encodes CASSLVAGGSYGYTF.

The chain joins TRBV19 to TRBJ2-5, with D tentatively TRBD1 (5 bases). The germline CDR1 and CDR2 sequences are LNHDA and SQIVND (reference sequence). The CDR3 has 11 residues. Deletions cut 7 bases from V and 9 bases from J, with 12 bases between. Here the CDR3 reads CASTQEGAQYF. The CDR3 DNA sequence: TGTGCCAGTACCCAAGAAGGGGCCCAGTACTTC.

V gene TRBV9 combines with J gene TRBJ2-1; D perhaps matches TRBD1 (6 bases). V shed 4 bases and J shed 2 bases, with 13 bases lying between them. The germline V gene has CDR1 SGDLS and CDR2 YYNGEE. This CDR3 is 15 amino acids long. The CDR3 reads CASSIYRATYNEQFF. CDR3 sequence (DNA): TGTGCCAGCAGCATATACAGGGCAACCTACAATGAGCAGTTCTTC.

The chain has TRBV27 and TRBJ2-2; D not resolved. Trimming removed 2 bases at V and 2 bases at J, with 9 bases between. The CDR3 extends over 15 amino acids. Germline CDR1 and CDR2: MNHEY and SMNVEV (reference sequence). The CDR3 DNA reads as TGTGCCAGCAGTTTAGCACAGAGCAACACCGGGGAGCTGTTTTTT. This encodes CASSLAQSNTGELFF.

This sequence joins TRBV6-1 and TRBJ2-2; tentatively, D is TRBD2 (7 bases). Germline V gene data show CDR1 as MNHNS and CDR2 as SASEGT. The length of the CDR3 is 16 residues. With 2 bases removed from V and 5 bases from J, the gap between germline ends came to 15 bases. CDR3 nucleotide sequence: TGTGCCAGCAGTGAAATAGGGGGGGGGCGGACCGGGGAGCTGTTTTTT. Amino acids: CASSEIGGGRTGELFF.